This T cell receptor beta chain was sequenced for a study of T-cell reconstitution after alpha-beta-depleted transplantation in children. The CDR3 totals 20 residues. V shed 0 bases and J 1 base; nucleotides not matched to a gene: 11. From germline, CDR1 is SGHRS and CDR2 YFSETQ. Preparation of the TCRbeta library used unique molecular identifiers. TCRdb reprocessed the PCR reads via MiXCR and lists one record per CDR3 protein. The table lists 200,000 to 250,000 distinct CDR3 sequences, 25% of them singletons. Many counts were recorded for this clonotype. Its antigen is as yet unknown. Findings and caveats of the study: In some patients, recipient T cells and intrathymic progenitors surviving conditioning explained high day-60 diversity. The study reportedly traced alpha-beta T cells about two months after transplant to several hundred expanded graft clones. Newly made T cells mostly supplied T-cell counts and diversity one year after transplant.

The source is a girl aged 2-9 years with Fanconi anemia, due to receive a stem cell transplant. The V gene is TRBV5-1, the J gene TRBJ2-3; TRBD2 matches 13 bases. The sequenced sample was PBMCs, obtained before TCRalphabeta/CD19-depleted stem cell transplant. CDR3 nucleotide sequence: TGCGCCAGCAGCTTGGATGCCCGACTAGCGGGGGGCCGGGGCACAGATACGCAGTATTTT. Its translation is CASSLDARLAGGRGTDTQYF. Complete variable domain (other parts from reference TRBV5-1 and TRBJ2-3): KAGVTQTPRYLIKTRGQQVTLSCSPISGHRSVSWYQQTPGQGLQFLFEYFSETQRNKGNFPGRFSGRQFSNSRSEMNVSTLELGDSALYLCASSLDARLAGGRGTDTQYFGPGTRLTVL.